This is a list of T cell receptor beta chains from one sample in a study of T-cell reconstitution after alpha-beta-depleted transplantation in children. TCRdb re-analysed the PCR reads in MiXCR, keeping a single row per CDR3 protein. The table includes about 200,000 distinct CDR3 sequences, roughly 7% detected once. The sample consisted of PBMCs, taken before TCRalphabeta/CD19-depleted stem cell transplant. The origin of the receptors is a boy aged 2 to 10 with acute lymphoblastic leukemia, due to receive a stem cell transplant. Each CDR3 is given without its conserved first and last residue.

v_gene	j_gene	CDR3aa
TRBV9	TRBJ2-7	ASSVASKNEQY
TRBV7-9	TRBJ2-3	ASSYYATPDTQY
TRBV29-1	TRBJ2-5	SVVPGPTHPQY
TRBV7-2	TRBJ1-3	ASSSNRGGGNTIY
TRBV20-1	TRBJ2-3	SAQLAGGLLDTQY
TRBV29-1	TRBJ1-1	SVFTWDTEAF
TRBV14	TRBJ1-2	ASSPRFLIRGYGYT
TRBV7-2	TRBJ2-1	ASSLESLVVNEQF
TRBV7-2	TRBJ1-1	ASSPVGANTEAF
TRBV5-1	TRBJ2-7	ASSLGVEVSYEQY
TRBV7-2	TRBJ2-2	ASSLRLAAGELF
TRBV28	TRBJ2-1	ASSLSVSGNNNEQF
TRBV6-1	TRBJ2-5	ASRKSGGPGETQY
TRBV12-5	TRBJ1-1	ASGGTDATEAF
TRBV11-2	TRBJ2-1	ASSLGLVRLIEQF
TRBV28	TRBJ1-4	ASSLGVRQSHEKLF
TRBV5-1	TRBJ2-7	ASSLSEGLRIYEQY
TRBV28	TRBJ2-1	ASSLPLSGSSYNEQF
TRBV5-4	TRBJ1-2	ASSFGGQSNYGYT
TRBV27	TRBJ1-1	ASSLYTGSSEAF
TRBV7-8	TRBJ1-2	ASSLDGSGYGYT
TRBV24-1	TRBJ2-3	ATSDLFGDTQY
TRBV12-3/TRBV12-4	TRBJ1-2	ASSLGTGEYYGYT